This TCR beta chain was obtained from a study of T cell responses to AZD1222 COVID-19 vaccine. V was trimmed by 6 bases and J by 2 bases, leaving 17 bases between them. The CDR3 covers 16 residues. The germline V gene encodes CDR1 KGHSH and CDR2 LQKENI. A note on this clone: Its antigen is not identified.

General observations from the study: Per reports, nearly half of all spike-specific TCRs target regions that are unmutated in variants. Spike-specific TCRs gained breadth and depth after people received two AZD1222 doses. Without day 14 samples, only post-peak T cell repertoires were studied. Among those given AZD1222, only 6 or 7 were seropositive at baseline.

Some clones are missing from TCRdb's copy, which holds only in-frame ones; the method was immunoSEQ multiplex PCR. The table has some 100,000 clones, less than 90% seen once; the top ten hold 16%. The source material was peripheral blood, sampled on day 0 of AZD1222 vaccination. The TCR originated in an adult in good health. The chain couples TRBV18 to TRBJ1-5; D might be TRBD1 (5 bases). The CDR3 nucleotides read TGTGCCAGCTCCCGGGGGGACGGAGGTGGCAATCAGCCCCAGCATTTT. It translates to CASSRGDGGGNQPQHF.